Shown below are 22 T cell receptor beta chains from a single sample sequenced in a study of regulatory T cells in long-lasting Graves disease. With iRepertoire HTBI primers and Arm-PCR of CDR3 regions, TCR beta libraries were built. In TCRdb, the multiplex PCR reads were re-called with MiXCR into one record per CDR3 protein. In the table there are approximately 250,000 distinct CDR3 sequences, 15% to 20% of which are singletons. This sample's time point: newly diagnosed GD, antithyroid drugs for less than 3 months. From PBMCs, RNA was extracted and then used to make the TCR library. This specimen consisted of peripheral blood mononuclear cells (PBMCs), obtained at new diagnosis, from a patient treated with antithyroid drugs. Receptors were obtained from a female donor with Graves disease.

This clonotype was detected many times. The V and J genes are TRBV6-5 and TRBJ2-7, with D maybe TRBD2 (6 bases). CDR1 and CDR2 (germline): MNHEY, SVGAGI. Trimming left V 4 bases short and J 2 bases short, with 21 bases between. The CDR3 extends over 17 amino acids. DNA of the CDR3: TGTGCCAGCAGTTTTTTGAGCATCAGCGGGTATCCCTACGAGCAGTACTTC. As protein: CASSFLSISGYPYEQYF.

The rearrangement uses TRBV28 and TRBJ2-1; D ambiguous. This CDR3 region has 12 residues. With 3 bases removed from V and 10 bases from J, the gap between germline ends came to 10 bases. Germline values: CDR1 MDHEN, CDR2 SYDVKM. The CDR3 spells CASSLASREQFF. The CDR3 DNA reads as TGTGCCAGCAGTTTGGCCAGTAGGGAGCAGTTCTTC.

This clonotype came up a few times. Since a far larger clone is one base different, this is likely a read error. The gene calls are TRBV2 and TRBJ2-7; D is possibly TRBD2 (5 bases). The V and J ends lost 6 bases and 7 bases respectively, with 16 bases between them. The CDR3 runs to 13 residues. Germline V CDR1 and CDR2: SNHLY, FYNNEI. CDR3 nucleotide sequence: TGTGCCAGCAGACCGGGATTCCCCAATGAGCAGTACTTC. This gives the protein CASRPGFPNEQYF.

Written as DNA, the CDR3 is TGCGCCAGCAGCCAAGATCTAGGTAACCCTGAAGCTTTCTTT. Translation: CASSQDLGNPEAFF. J is TRBJ1-1 and V is TRBV4-3; unclear D gene. Germline CDR1 is LGHNA and CDR2 is YSLEER. CDR3 size: 14 residues. The germline V and J ends were trimmed by 0 bases and 6 bases, with 11 bases remaining between them.

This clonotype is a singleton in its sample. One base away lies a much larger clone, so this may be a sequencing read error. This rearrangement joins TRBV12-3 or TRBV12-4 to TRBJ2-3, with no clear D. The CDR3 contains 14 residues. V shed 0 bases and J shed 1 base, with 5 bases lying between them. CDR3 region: CASSLANGTDTQYF. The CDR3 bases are TGTGCCAGCAGTTTAGCGAACGGCACAGATACGCAGTATTTT.

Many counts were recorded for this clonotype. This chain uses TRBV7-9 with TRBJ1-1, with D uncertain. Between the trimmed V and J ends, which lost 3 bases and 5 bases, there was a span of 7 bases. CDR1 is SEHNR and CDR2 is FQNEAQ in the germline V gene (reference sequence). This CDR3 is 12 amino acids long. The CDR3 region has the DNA TGTGCCAGCAGCTTCCTCCAAACTGAAGCTTTCTTT. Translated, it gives CASSFLQTEAFF. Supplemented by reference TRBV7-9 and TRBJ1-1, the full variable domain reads DTGVSQNPRHKITKRGQNVTFRCDPISEHNRLYWYRQTLGQGPEFLTYFQNEAQLEKSRLLSDRFSAERPKGSFSTLEIQRTEQGDSAMYLCASSFLQTEAFFGQGTRLTVV.

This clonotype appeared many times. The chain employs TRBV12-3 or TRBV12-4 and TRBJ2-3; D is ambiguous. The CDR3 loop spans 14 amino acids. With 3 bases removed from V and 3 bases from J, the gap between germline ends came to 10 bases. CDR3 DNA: TGTGCCAGCAGTTTCCGAATAGGGACAGATACGCAGTATTTT. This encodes CASSFRIGTDTQYF.

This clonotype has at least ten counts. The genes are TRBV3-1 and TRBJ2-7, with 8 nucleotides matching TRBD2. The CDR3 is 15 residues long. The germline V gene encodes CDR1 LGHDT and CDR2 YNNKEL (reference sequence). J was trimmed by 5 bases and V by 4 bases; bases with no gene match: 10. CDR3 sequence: CASSLLRGGKDEQYF. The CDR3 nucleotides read TGTGCCAGCAGCCTCCTTCGGGGGGGCAAGGACGAGCAGTACTTC.

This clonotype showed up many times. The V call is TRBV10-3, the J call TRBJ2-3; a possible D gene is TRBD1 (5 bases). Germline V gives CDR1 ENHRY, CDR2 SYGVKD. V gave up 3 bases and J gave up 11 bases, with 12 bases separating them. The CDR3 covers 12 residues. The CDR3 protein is CAISDSGRGQYF. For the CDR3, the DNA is TGTGCCATCAGTGATTCTGGAAGGGGGCAGTATTTT.

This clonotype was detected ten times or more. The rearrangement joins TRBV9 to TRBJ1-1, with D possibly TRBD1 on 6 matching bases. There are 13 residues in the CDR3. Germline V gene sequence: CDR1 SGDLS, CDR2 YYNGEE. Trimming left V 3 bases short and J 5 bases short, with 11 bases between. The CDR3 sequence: CASSEGGRTEAFF. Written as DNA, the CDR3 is TGTGCCAGCAGCGAGGGGGGGCGGACTGAAGCTTTCTTT. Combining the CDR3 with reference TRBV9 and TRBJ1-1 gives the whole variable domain DSGVTQTPKHLITATGQRVTLRCSPRSGDLSVYWYQQSLDQGLQFLIQYYNGEERAKGNILERFSAQQFPDLHSELNLSSLELGDSALYFCASSEGGRTEAFFGQGTRLTVV.

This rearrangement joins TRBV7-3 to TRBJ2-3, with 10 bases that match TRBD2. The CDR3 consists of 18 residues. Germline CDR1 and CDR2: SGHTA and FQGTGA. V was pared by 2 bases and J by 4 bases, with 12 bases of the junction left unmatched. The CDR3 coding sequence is TGTGCCAGCAGCTTAGAAGGACCAGCGGGAGGGATGGCAGATACGCAGTATTTT. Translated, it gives CASSLEGPAGGMADTQYF.

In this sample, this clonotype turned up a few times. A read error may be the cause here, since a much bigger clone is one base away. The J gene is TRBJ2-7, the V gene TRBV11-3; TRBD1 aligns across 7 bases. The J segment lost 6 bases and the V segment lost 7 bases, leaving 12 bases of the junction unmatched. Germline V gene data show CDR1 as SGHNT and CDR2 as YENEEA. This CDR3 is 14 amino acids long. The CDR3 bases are TGTGCCAGCACCGCCCGACAGGGCCTCGTCGAGCAGTACTTC. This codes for CASTARQGLVEQYF.

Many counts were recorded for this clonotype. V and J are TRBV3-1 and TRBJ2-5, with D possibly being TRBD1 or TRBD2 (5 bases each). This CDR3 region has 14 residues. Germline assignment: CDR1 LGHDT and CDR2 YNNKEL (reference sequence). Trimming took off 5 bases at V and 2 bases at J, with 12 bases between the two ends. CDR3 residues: CASSFSGPQETQYF. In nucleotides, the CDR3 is TGTGCCAGCAGCTTTTCGGGGCCACAAGAGACCCAGTACTTC.

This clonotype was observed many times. CDR3 nucleotides: TGTGCCAGCAGCTTGCTTGTGGGGGCTTGGAATGAGCAGTTCTTC. Translating gives CASSLLVGAWNEQFF. This chain connects TRBV5-8 to TRBJ2-1, with D possibly matching TRBD1 (6 bases). Germline values: CDR1 SGHTS, CDR2 YDEGEE. The CDR3 is 15 amino acids. V was trimmed by 1 base and J by 7 bases, leaving 15 bases between them.

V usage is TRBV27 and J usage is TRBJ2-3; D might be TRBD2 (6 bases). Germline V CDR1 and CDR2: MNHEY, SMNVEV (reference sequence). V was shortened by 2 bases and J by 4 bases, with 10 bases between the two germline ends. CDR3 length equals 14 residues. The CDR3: CASSLPGVPDTQYF. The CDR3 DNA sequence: TGTGCCAGCAGTTTACCGGGGGTGCCAGATACGCAGTATTTT.

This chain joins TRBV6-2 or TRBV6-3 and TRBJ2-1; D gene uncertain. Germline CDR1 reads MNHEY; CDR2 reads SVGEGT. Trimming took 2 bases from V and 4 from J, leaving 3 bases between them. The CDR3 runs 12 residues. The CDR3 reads CASSYVYNEQFF. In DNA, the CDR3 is TGTGCCAGCAGTTACGTGTACAATGAGCAGTTCTTC.

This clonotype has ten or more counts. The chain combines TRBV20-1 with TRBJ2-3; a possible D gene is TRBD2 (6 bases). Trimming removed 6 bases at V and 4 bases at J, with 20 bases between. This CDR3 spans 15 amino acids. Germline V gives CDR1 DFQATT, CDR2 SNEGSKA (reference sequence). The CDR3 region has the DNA TGCAGTGCCCCAAGACTAGAACCCTCCCCAGATACGCAGTATTTT. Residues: CSAPRLEPSPDTQYF.

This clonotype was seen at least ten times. The CDR3 loop is CSARLDGYEQYF. The CDR3 nucleotides are TGCAGTGCTAGACTAGACGGCTACGAGCAGTACTTC. The rearrangement links TRBV20-1 to TRBJ2-7; the D is unclear. From germline, CDR1 is DFQATT and CDR2 SNEGSKA (reference sequence). This CDR3 spans 12 amino acids. V lost 2 bases and J lost 3, with 8 bases in between.

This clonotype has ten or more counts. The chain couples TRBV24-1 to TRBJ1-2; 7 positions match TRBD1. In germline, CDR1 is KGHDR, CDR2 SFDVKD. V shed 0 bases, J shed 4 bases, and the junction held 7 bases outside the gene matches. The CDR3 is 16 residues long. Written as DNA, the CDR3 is TGTGCCACCAGTGATTTGCAGGGGGGAGGAGTCTATGGCTACACCTTC. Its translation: CATSDLQGGGVYGYTF.

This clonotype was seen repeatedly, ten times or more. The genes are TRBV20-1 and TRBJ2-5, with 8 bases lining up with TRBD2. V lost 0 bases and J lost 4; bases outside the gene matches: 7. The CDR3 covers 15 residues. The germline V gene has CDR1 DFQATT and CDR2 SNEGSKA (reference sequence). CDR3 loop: CSAREYGRALETQYF. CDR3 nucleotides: TGCAGTGCTAGAGAGTACGGGAGGGCCTTAGAGACCCAGTACTTC.

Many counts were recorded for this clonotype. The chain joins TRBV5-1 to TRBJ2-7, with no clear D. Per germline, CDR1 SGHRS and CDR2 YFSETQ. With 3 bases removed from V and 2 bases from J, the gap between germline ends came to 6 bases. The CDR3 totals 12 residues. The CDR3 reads CASSSKTYEQYF. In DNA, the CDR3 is TGCGCCAGCAGCTCAAAAACCTACGAGCAGTACTTC.

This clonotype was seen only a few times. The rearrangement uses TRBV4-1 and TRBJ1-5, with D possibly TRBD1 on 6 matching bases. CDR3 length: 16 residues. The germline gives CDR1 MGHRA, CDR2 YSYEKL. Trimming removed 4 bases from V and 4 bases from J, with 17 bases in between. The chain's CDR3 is CASSPRMGARNQPQHF. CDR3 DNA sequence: TGCGCCAGCAGCCCGAGGATGGGGGCGCGGAATCAGCCCCAGCATTTT.